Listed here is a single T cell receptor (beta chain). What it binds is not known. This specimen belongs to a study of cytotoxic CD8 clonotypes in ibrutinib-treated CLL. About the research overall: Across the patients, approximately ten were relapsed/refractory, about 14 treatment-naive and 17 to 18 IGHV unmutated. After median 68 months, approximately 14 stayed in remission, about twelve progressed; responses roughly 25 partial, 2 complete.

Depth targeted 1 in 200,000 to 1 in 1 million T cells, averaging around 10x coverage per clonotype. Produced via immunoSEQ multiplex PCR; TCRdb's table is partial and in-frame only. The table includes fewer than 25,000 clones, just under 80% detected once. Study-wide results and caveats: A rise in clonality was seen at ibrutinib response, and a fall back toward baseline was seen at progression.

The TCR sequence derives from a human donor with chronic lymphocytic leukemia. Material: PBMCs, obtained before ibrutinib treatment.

Here the CDR3 DNA reads TGCGCCAGCAGCTTGGATACAGAGACCCAGTACTTC. Its translation is CASSLDTETQYF. V usage is TRBV5-1 and J usage is TRBJ2-5; D remains ambiguous. The CDR3 runs 12 residues. The germline V gene has CDR1 SGHRS and CDR2 YFSETQ. V gave up 0 bases and J gave up 4 bases, with 4 bases separating them.